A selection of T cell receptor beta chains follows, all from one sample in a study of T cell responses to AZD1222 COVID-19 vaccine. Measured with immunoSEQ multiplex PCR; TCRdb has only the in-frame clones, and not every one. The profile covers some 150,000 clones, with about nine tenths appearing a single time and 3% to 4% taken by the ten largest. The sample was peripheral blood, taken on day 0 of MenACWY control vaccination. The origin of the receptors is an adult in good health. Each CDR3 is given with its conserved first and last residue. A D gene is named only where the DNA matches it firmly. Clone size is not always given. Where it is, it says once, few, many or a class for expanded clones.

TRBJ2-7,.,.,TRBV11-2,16,TGTGCCAGCAGCTTACCAGTCTGGGACGGGCGAGGGGAGCAGTACTTC,CASSLPVWDGRGEQYF
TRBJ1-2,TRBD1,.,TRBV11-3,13,TGTGCCAGCAGCCCGGGGACAGGGTTTGGCTACACCTTC,CASSPGTGFGYTF
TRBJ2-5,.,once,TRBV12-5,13,TGTGCTAGTGGTCCCGCTAACAGGGAGACCCAGTACTTC,CASGPANRETQYF
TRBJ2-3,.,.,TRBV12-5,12,TGTGCTAGTGGTTGGGGGGAGGATACGCAGTATTTT,CASGWGEDTQYF
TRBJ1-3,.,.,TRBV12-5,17,TGTGCTAGTGGTTTGGTTGTGTCCGTTTTCTCTGGAAACACCATATATTTT,CASGLVVSVFSGNTIYF
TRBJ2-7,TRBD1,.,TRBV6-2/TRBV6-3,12,TGTGCCAGCAGTCTACAGGGGTACGAGCAGTACTTC,CASSLQGYEQYF
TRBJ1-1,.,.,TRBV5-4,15,TGTGCCAGCAGCTCGGGGCGTCCGGGGGACACTGAAGCTTTCTTT,CASSSGRPGDTEAFF
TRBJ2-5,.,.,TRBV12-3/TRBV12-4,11,TGTGCCAGCAGGAAAGGGGAGACCCAGTACTTC,CASRKGETQYF
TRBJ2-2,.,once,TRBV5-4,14,TGTGCCAGCAGCCCAGACCTGGGGGCCGGGGAGCTGTTTTTT,CASSPDLGAGELFF
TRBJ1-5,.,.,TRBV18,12,TGTGCCAGCTCACTCGACGCTGAGCCCCAGCATTTT,CASSLDAEPQHF
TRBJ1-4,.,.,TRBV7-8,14,TGTGCCAGCAGCTTCAGGGCGAACGATGAAAAACTGTTTTTT,CASSFRANDEKLFF
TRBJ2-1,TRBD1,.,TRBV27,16,TGTGCCAGCAGTTTATCCCAGGGGGCCGGTAGCAATGAGCAGTTCTTC,CASSLSQGAGSNEQFF
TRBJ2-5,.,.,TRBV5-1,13,TGCGCCAGCAGCTTACAGGGGGGGGAGACCCAGTACTTC,CASSLQGGETQYF
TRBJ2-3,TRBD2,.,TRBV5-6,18,TGTGCCAGTAACGGTGGAGCGGGAGCCCACCCATACACAGATACGCAGTATTTT,CASNGGAGAHPYTDTQYF
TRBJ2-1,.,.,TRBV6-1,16,TGTGCCAGCAGTGACGCCGTCTTAAGCTCCTACAATGAGCAGTTCTTC,CASSDAVLSSYNEQFF
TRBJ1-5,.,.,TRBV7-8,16,TGTGCCAGCAGCCTAGGGAGGACGATTAGCAATCAGCCCCAGCATTTT,CASSLGRTISNQPQHF
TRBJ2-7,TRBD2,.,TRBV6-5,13,TGTGCCAGCAGTCGAGGGACTAGCGGGGAACAGTACTTC,CASSRGTSGEQYF
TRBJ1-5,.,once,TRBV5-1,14,TGCGCCAGCAGCTTGACCGGGGGCGATCAGCCCCAGCATTTT,CASSLTGGDQPQHF
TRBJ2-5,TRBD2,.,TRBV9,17,TGTGCCAGCAGCGTAGGAAAGAGCGGGGGCCGCGAAGAGACCCAGTACTTC,CASSVGKSGGREETQYF
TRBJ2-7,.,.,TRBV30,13,TGTGCCTGGAGCGGGACATTTACCTACGAGCAGTACTTC,CAWSGTFTYEQYF
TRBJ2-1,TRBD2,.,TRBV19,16,TGTGCCAGTAGTGACCAACTAGCGGGGGTCTTCAATGAGCAGTTCTTC,CASSDQLAGVFNEQFF
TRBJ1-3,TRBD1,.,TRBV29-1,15,TGCAGCGTTGAAGGACAGGGGGTATCTGGAAACACCATATATTTT,CSVEGQGVSGNTIYF
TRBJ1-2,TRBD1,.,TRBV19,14,TGTGCCAGCATCCCAGGGGGCAGTAACTATGGCTACACCTTC,CASIPGGSNYGYTF
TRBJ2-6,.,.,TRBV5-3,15,TGTGCCAGAAGCCGCGAACACTCCGGGGCCAACGTCCTGACTTTC,CARSREHSGANVLTF
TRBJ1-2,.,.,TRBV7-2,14,TGTGCCAGCCGCCAAAGAGGTTTTGACTATGGCTACACCTTC,CASRQRGFDYGYTF
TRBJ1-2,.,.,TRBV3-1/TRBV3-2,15,TGTGCCAGCAGCCCTCCCCCTGGGACCTCCTATGGCTACACCTTC,CASSPPPGTSYGYTF
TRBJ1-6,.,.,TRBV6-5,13,TGTGCCAGCAGTTACGGGTTGGACTCACCCCTCCACTTT,CASSYGLDSPLHF
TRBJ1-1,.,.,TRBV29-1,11,TGCAGCGTTGAAGACTGGGATGAAGCTTTCTTT,CSVEDWDEAFF
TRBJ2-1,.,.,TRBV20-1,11,TGCAGTGCAAACAGTTACAATGAGCAGTTCTTC,CSANSYNEQFF
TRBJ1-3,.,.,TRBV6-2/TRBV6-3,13,TGTGCCAGCAGTTACAGCTCTGGAAACACCATATATTTT,CASSYSSGNTIYF
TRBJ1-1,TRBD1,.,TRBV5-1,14,TGCGCCAGCAGCTTTGGGACAGGGAACACTGAAGCTTTCTTT,CASSFGTGNTEAFF
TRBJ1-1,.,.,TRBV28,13,TGTGCCAGCACCCGCGTTCGGAACACTGAAGCTTTCTTT,CASTRVRNTEAFF
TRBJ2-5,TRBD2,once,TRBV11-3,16,TGTGCCAGCAGCCCACTAGCGGGAGGGTATAAGGAGACCCAGTACTTC,CASSPLAGGYKETQYF
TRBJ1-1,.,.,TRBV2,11,TGTGCCAGCAGTGGGGCCTGGAGCGCTTTCTTT,CASSGAWSAFF
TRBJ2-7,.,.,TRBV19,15,TGTGCCAGTAGGCGAGGGGGAGGAGCCTCCTACGAGCAGTACTTC,CASRRGGGASYEQYF
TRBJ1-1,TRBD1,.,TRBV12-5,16,TGTGCTAGTGTCTCGAACAGGGGGCGCGTGAACACTGAAGCTTTCTTT,CASVSNRGRVNTEAFF
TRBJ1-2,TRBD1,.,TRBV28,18,TGTGCCAGCAGTTTATACCCCAGGGGGGCGGCAAGGGACTATGGCTACACCTTC,CASSLYPRGAARDYGYTF
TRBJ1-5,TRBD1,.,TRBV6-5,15,TGTGCCAGCGCCCTTGGCAGGGGGCTGTATCAGCCCCAGCATTTT,CASALGRGLYQPQHF
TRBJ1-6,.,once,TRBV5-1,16,TGCGCCAGCAGCTTAATGGGGAGCTCCTATAATTCACCCCTCCACTTT,CASSLMGSSYNSPLHF
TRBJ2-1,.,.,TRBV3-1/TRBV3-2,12,TGTGCCAGCAGCCAAAGGGGGGTAAGACAGTTCTTC,CASSQRGVRQFF
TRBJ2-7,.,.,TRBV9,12,TGTGCCAGCAGCGCGGGGGTGGGCGAGCAGTACTTC,CASSAGVGEQYF
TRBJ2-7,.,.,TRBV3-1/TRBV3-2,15,TGTGCCAGCAGCCTACAAGGGGTCCCTGGGTTGGGGCAGTACTTC,CASSLQGVPGLGQYF
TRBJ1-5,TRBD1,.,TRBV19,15,TGTGCCAGTAGCTACGACAGGGGAGTCAATCAGCCCCAGCATTTT,CASSYDRGVNQPQHF
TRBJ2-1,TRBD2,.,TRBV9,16,TGTGCCAGCAGCTTATCGGGACTAGCGTCCTACAATGAGCAGTTCTTC,CASSLSGLASYNEQFF
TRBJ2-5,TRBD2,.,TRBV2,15,TGTGCCAGCAGTGGGGGCGGGAGCGGGCAAGAGACCCAGTACTTC,CASSGGGSGQETQYF
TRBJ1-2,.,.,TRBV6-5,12,TGTGCCAGCAGTTACTTTGAGGGGGGCTACACCTTC,CASSYFEGGYTF
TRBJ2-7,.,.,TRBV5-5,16,TGTGCCAGCAGCTTGGCCGGTGGGGCGCCGTCCTACGAGCAGTACTTC,CASSLAGGAPSYEQYF
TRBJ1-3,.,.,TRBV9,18,TGTGCCAGCAGCCCAAGCGGGGCAGGGGCCAGCTCTGGAAACACCATATATTTT,CASSPSGAGASSGNTIYF
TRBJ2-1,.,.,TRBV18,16,TGTGCCAGCTCATTATACCGGGACAACTCCTACAATGAGCAGTTCTTC,CASSLYRDNSYNEQFF
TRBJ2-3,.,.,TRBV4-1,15,TGCGCCAGCAGCCAAGACAGGGGCCGCACAGATACGCAGTATTTT,CASSQDRGRTDTQYF
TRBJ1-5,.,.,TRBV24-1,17,TGTGCCACCAGTGATGGACGGCAGGGTTGGGGCAATCAGCCCCAGCATTTT,CATSDGRQGWGNQPQHF
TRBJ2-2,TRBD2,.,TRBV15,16,TGTGCCACCAGCCAAGGACTAGCGGAAAACACCGGGGAGCTGTTTTTT,CATSQGLAENTGELFF
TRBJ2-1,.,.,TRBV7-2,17,TGTGCCAGCAGCTTACTGCTTCGCGGTCTCAGCCCCAATGAGCAGTTCTTC,CASSLLLRGLSPNEQFF
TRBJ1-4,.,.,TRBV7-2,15,TGTGCCAGCAGCCAGGTGGGGTGGTCTAATGAAAAACTGTTTTTT,CASSQVGWSNEKLFF
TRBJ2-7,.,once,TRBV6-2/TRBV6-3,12,TGTGCCAGCAGCAAGGACCGCCGGGAGCAGTACTTC,CASSKDRREQYF
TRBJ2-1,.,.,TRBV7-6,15,TGTGCCAGCAGCTTAGAGGGTTTGGGGTACAATGAGCAGTTCTTC,CASSLEGLGYNEQFF
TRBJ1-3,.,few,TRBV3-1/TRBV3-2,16,TGTGCCAGCAGCCCGATTAAGGGGCAGGGTGGAAACACCATATATTTT,CASSPIKGQGGNTIYF
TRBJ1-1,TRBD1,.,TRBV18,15,TGTGCCAGCTCACCACCGAACAGGGGAGGCACTGAAGCTTTCTTT,CASSPPNRGGTEAFF
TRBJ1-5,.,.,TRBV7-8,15,TGTGCCAGCAGCTCCCCGGGAGCCGGCAATCAGCCCCAGCATTTT,CASSSPGAGNQPQHF
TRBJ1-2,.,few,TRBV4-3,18,TGCGCCAGCAGCCAAGATTGGGGAAACCTCGGGAGGAACTATGGCTACACCTTC,CASSQDWGNLGRNYGYTF